This T cell receptor (beta chain) was identified in a study of cytomegalovirus exposure and HLA in healthy donors. 13 Jbeta primers and 60 Vbeta primers were used for the PCR. Libraries were prepared by immunoSEQ multiplex PCR; TCRdb keeps only in-frame clonotypes and omits some of them. The table has tens of thousands of clones, approximately 74% seen once. This clone has a single count. As yet, its antigen is unknown. Findings of the study overall: It was taken for granted in presence/absence analyses that sequencing depth across donors was roughly uniform.

This CDR3 comprises 12 residues. Looked up from germline, CDR1 is MGHRA and CDR2 is YSYEKL. V shed 1 base, J shed 11 bases, and the junction held 4 bases outside the gene matches. The receptor comes from a woman under 40 in good health and CMV-seropositive. Sequenced material: PBMCs. The rearrangement uses TRBV4-1 and TRBJ1-1, with 7 nucleotides matching TRBD1. In nucleotides, the CDR3 is TGCGCCAGCAGCCAAGCGACAGGGAGGGCTTTCTTT. It specifies CASSQATGRAFF.